The TCR beta chain under discussion was sequenced for a study of graft-versus-host responses after intestinal transplantation. Germline loops: CDR1 ENHRY, CDR2 SYGVKD. Trimming left V 3 bases short and J 9 bases short, with 11 bases between. The CDR3 length is 12 residues. Repertoires were generated with immunoSEQ multiplex PCR, while TCRdb's copy carries only in-frame clones and drops some. The table has about 120,000 clones, 90% to 95% seen once. A remark on this clone: Its antigen is unidentified.

This clonotype was obtained from a human donor who received an intestinal transplant. Sequencing used unstimulated CD4+ T cells sorted from spleen or lymph node cells, obtained before intestinal transplant. The chain carries TRBV10-3 and TRBJ2-5, with D possibly matching TRBD1 (5 bases). In DNA, the CDR3 is TGTGCCATCAGTGACTCAGGGTGGGCCCAGTACTTC. Translation gives CAISDSGWAQYF.